What follows are 30 T cell receptor beta chains derived from one specimen sequenced in a study of blood T cells in healthy people across ages. A sample-barcoded 5' primer and a J-beta primer mix were used in a second PCR of about 7 to 12 cycles. Each CDR3 protein gets one entry after TCRdb re-called the 5' RACE reads with MiXCR. Of about 680,000 distinct CDR3 sequences listed, around 48% are singletons. The sequencing sample was made of blood. All receptors derive from a woman aged 55 to 70 in good health.

This rearrangement joins TRBV7-2 to TRBJ1-6; D is unresolved. Trimming stripped 3 bases from V and 7 bases from J, with 13 bases between. The germline CDR1 and CDR2 sequences are SGHTA and FQGNSA. The CDR3 runs to 15 residues. Here the CDR3 reads CASSFGDGLNSPLHF. CDR3 sequence (DNA): TGTGCCAGCAGCTTTGGGGATGGGTTAAATTCACCCCTCCACTTT.

This chain connects TRBV7-2 to TRBJ2-7; 10 nucleotides align to TRBD2. The V segment lost 5 bases and the J segment 5 bases; nucleotides outside the gene matches: 6. Looked up from germline, CDR1 is SGHTA and CDR2 is FQGNSA. The CDR3 runs 14 residues. DNA of the CDR3: TGTGCCAGCAGCCCGGGACTAGCGAGCCACGAGCAGTACTTC. It translates to CASSPGLASHEQYF.

This clonotype was counted a few times. The CDR3 DNA reads TGTGCCAGCAGTGTTAGAGCGACTAGCGGGTCCAATGAGCAGTTCTTC. Translation: CASSVRATSGSNEQFF. The chain uses TRBV2 and TRBJ2-1; 10 bases map to TRBD2. The CDR3 extends over 16 amino acids. With V trimmed by 4 bases and J by 6 bases, 9 bases remained unmatched. Germline lookup yields CDR1 SNHLY and CDR2 FYNNEI.

This clonotype turned up a few times. The chain uses TRBV9 and TRBJ2-1; D is possibly TRBD2 (6 bases). The CDR3 is 15 amino acids. The V and J ends lost 0 bases and 2 bases respectively, with 9 bases between them. Germline CDR1 is SGDLS and CDR2 is YYNGEE. CDR3 in amino acids: CASSVGGGTYNEQFF. Here the CDR3 DNA reads TGTGCCAGCAGCGTAGGTGGGGGGACCTACAATGAGCAGTTCTTC. Full variable domain (remainder filled in from reference TRBV9 and TRBJ2-1): DSGVTQTPKHLITATGQRVTLRCSPRSGDLSVYWYQQSLDQGLQFLIQYYNGEERAKGNILERFSAQQFPDLHSELNLSSLELGDSALYFCASSVGGGTYNEQFFGPGTRLTVL.

This clonotype has more than one count but fewer than ten. This rearrangement joins TRBV4-3 to TRBJ2-4; TRBD2 matches 12 bases. From germline, CDR1 is LGHNA and CDR2 YSLEER. With 4 bases clipped from V and 13 bases from J, the junction kept 11 bases outside the gene matches. This CDR3 contains 15 residues. CDR3 loop: CASSRVGTSGYEQYF. CDR3 nucleotide sequence: TGCGCCAGCAGCCGAGTCGGGACTAGCGGGTATGAGCAGTACTTC.

In this sample, this clonotype turned up a few times. The genes are TRBV2 and TRBJ2-4, with D possibly being TRBD1 (6 bases). The CDR3 runs to 13 residues. Germline CDR1 SNHLY, CDR2 FYNNEI. V lost 7 bases and J lost 11, with 18 bases in between. The CDR3 is CASNKDQGRFQYF. CDR3 sequence (DNA): TGTGCCAGCAACAAGGATCAGGGGCGATTTCAGTACTTC.

This chain links TRBV4-2 with TRBJ2-3, with TRBD2 matching 9 bases. Losses at the gene ends were 2 bases for V and 6 bases for J; bases not matched to a gene: 6. The germline CDR1 and CDR2 sequences are LGHNA and YNFKEQ. The CDR3 covers 15 residues. The CDR3 spells CASSQSAGGHDTQYF. The DNA of the CDR3 is TGTGCCAGCAGCCAATCAGCGGGGGGACATGATACGCAGTATTTT.

The chain couples TRBV20-1 to TRBJ2-1, with 11 nucleotides matching TRBD2. Germline V gives CDR1 DFQATT, CDR2 SNEGSKA (reference sequence). V shed 0 bases and J 0 bases; nucleotides not matched to a gene: 4. This CDR3 region has 17 residues. The CDR3 spells CSARDTLAGGSYNEQFF. The DNA of the CDR3 is TGCAGTGCTAGAGATACCCTAGCGGGAGGCTCCTACAATGAGCAGTTCTTC.

The chain employs TRBV20-1 and TRBJ2-7; 7 nucleotides line up with TRBD2. V shed 3 bases and J 2 bases; nucleotides not matched to a gene: 7. The CDR3 runs 14 residues. Germline V CDR1 and CDR2: DFQATT, SNEGSKA (reference sequence). This CDR3 reads CSASRASGPYEQYF. DNA of the CDR3: TGCAGTGCTAGTAGGGCTAGCGGCCCCTACGAGCAGTACTTC.

The gene calls are TRBV5-1 and TRBJ1-6; 10 nucleotides align to TRBD1. The CDR3 spans 15 residues. Per the germline V gene, CDR1 is SGHRS and CDR2 is YFSETQ. V lost 4 bases, J lost 7 bases, and 5 bases stayed unmatched. Here the CDR3 DNA reads TGCGCCAGCAGCCCGCGGACAGGGGGGAATTCACCCCTCCACTTT. It is translated as CASSPRTGGNSPLHF. Full variable domain (remainder filled in from reference TRBV5-1 and TRBJ1-6): KAGVTQTPRYLIKTRGQQVTLSCSPISGHRSVSWYQQTPGQGLQFLFEYFSETQRNKGNFPGRFSGRQFSNSRSEMNVSTLELGDSALYLCASSPRTGGNSPLHFGNGTRLTVT.

The chain couples TRBV4-1 to TRBJ2-1, with 8 bases that match TRBD2. Germline CDR1 MGHRA, CDR2 YSYEKL. The ends lost 0 bases at V and 4 bases at J; junction bases unmatched: 5. CDR3 length equals 16 residues. The CDR3, as DNA: TGCGCCAGCAGCCAAGATACAGCGGGAGCTTACAATGAGCAGTTCTTC. Protein sequence: CASSQDTAGAYNEQFF.

This clonotype was recorded many times. J is TRBJ2-4 and V is TRBV10-3; perhaps TRBD2 as D (5 bases). The CDR3 is made up of 16 amino acids. V was clipped by 3 bases and J by 8 bases, with 20 bases between them. Germline lookup yields CDR1 ENHRY and CDR2 SYGVKD. The CDR3 nucleotides read TGTGCCATCAGTGATCCTAGTTCATCCCCCGGGGACATTCAGTACTTC. As protein: CAISDPSSSPGDIQYF.

The V call is TRBV4-3, the J call TRBJ2-1, with TRBD1 matching 8 bases. The CDR3 runs 16 residues. Trimming cost V 0 bases and J 5 bases; bases outside gene matches: 6. The V gene's germline CDR1 is LGHNA and CDR2 YSLEER. The CDR3 DNA reads as TGCGCCAGCAGCCAAGATCCGAGACAGGGGAACAATGAGCAGTTCTTC. It is translated as CASSQDPRQGNNEQFF.

This clonotype was found a few times. The J gene is TRBJ1-1, the V gene TRBV20-1, with a tentative D call TRBD1 (5 bases). Trimming pared 4 bases from V and 5 bases from J, leaving 17 bases between. The CDR3 consists of 14 residues. Germline V gene lookup returns CDR1 DFQATT and CDR2 SNEGSKA (reference sequence). The CDR3 reads CSATRDSDGTEAFF. CDR3 nucleotide sequence: TGCAGTGCTACGCGAGACAGCGATGGGACTGAAGCTTTCTTT.

The chain uses TRBV7-2 and TRBJ2-1, with D possibly being TRBD2 (6 bases). V lost 4 bases to trimming and J lost 3 bases, with 13 bases between them. Germline-derived CDR1 and CDR2 are SGHTA and FQGNSA. CDR3 length equals 15 residues. Here the CDR3 reads CASSSGGSHYNEQFF. CDR3 nucleotides: TGTGCCAGCAGCTCTGGGGGGTCCCACTACAATGAGCAGTTCTTC.

The CDR3, as DNA: TGTGCCAGCAGTGAGACAGGGTTACTGGGTGAAGCTTTCTTT. This codes for CASSETGLLGEAFF. This rearrangement joins TRBV3-1 to TRBJ1-1; 7 bases fit TRBD1. V was pared by 6 bases and J by 7 bases, with 11 bases of the junction left unmatched. This CDR3 has 14 amino acids. CDR1 is LGHDT and CDR2 is YNNKEL in the germline V gene (reference sequence).

This rearrangement joins TRBV6-2 or TRBV6-3 to TRBJ1-5, with 10 bases identical to TRBD1. CDR3 size: 17 residues. The trim removed 2 bases at V and 5 bases at J, leaving 9 bases unmatched. Germline assignment: CDR1 MNHEY and CDR2 SVGEGT. The CDR3 region has the DNA TGTGCCAGCAGTTACCCTCTCGGGACAGGGGCCGATCAGCCCCAGCATTTT. Translation: CASSYPLGTGADQPQHF.

V usage is TRBV28 and J usage is TRBJ2-6; the D call may be TRBD1 or TRBD2 (6 bases each). This CDR3 has 16 amino acids. V was trimmed by 5 bases and J by 0 bases, leaving 11 bases between them. CDR1 and CDR2 from the germline V gene are MDHEN and SYDVKM. For the CDR3, the DNA is TGTGCCAGCAGTCCTCGGGGGCCCTCTGGGGCCAACGTCCTGACTTTC. This gives the protein CASSPRGPSGANVLTF.

The chain combines TRBV14 with TRBJ2-3; 7 nucleotides align to TRBD2. Germline V gene data show CDR1 as SGHDN and CDR2 as FVKESK. J gave up 2 bases and V 0 bases, and 17 bases lay outside the gene matches. This CDR3 comprises 20 residues. The CDR3 is CASSQEGPGGGYGATDTQYF. Here the CDR3 DNA reads TGTGCCAGCAGCCAAGAAGGGCCGGGAGGAGGGTACGGGGCCACAGATACGCAGTATTTT.

This clonotype was counted only a few times. This chain links TRBV20-1 with TRBJ1-2; the D is unclear. The CDR3 has 14 amino acids. V was clipped by 8 bases and J by 1 base, with 17 bases between them. CDR1 DFQATT and CDR2 SNEGSKA come from the germline V gene (reference sequence). CDR3 sequence (DNA): TGCAGTTTCCTTAGGTTGGGGAGTAACTATGGCTACACCTTC. Protein: CSFLRLGSNYGYTF.

The rearrangement joins TRBV20-1 to TRBJ2-2; D is undetermined. CDR3 length: 12 amino acids. Germline V lookup: CDR1 DFQATT, CDR2 SNEGSKA (reference sequence). V shed 1 base and J shed 6 bases, with 6 bases lying between them. Written as DNA, the CDR3 is TGCAGTGCTAGAGGTCTGGCCGGGGAGCTGTTTTTT. Its translation: CSARGLAGELFF.

This clonotype appeared a few times. The chain combines TRBV7-6 with TRBJ2-1; 8 bases agree with TRBD2. Germline CDR1 is SGHVS and CDR2 is FNYEAQ. J lost 3 bases, V lost 3 bases, and 10 bases had no gene match. The CDR3 extends over 17 amino acids. The CDR3: CASSFLEREIDYNEQFF. In DNA, the CDR3 is TGTGCCAGCAGCTTCCTCGAGCGGGAGATCGACTACAATGAGCAGTTCTTC.

This clonotype was observed a few times. This chain connects TRBV5-1 to TRBJ2-2; D perhaps matches TRBD1 (7 bases). V was pared by 4 bases and J by 6 bases, with 16 bases between. The germline V gene has CDR1 SGHRS and CDR2 YFSETQ. The CDR3 contains 15 residues. In DNA, the CDR3 is TGCGCCAGCAGCGATGGAGGGGGCCGCGCCGGGGAGCTGTTTTTT. This translates into CASSDGGGRAGELFF.

The chain is built from TRBV6-1 and TRBJ1-5; D perhaps matches TRBD1 (5 bases). The germline V and J ends were trimmed by 7 bases and 0 bases, with 10 bases remaining between them. The CDR3 covers 14 residues. Germline V gives CDR1 MNHNS, CDR2 SASEGT. In DNA form, the CDR3 reads TGTGCCAGCATAGACAGCAATAGCAATCAGCCCCAGCATTTT. Translation: CASIDSNSNQPQHF.

The chain uses TRBV29-1 and TRBJ1-1; tentative D call: TRBD1 (5 bases). The CDR3 has 11 amino acids. Trimming took 2 bases from V and 10 from J, leaving 11 bases between them. The germline gives CDR1 SQVTM, CDR2 ANQGSEA. CDR3 bases: TGCAGCGTTGAACCGGGGGTTCGAGCTTTCTTT. This encodes CSVEPGVRAFF.

This clonotype appeared a few times. The rearrangement joins TRBV7-2 to TRBJ2-1; D unresolved. CDR1 SGHTA and CDR2 FQGNSA come from the germline V gene. Trimming shortened V by 5 bases and J by 2 bases, and 13 bases separated the two germline ends. The CDR3 runs 15 residues. The CDR3 is CASSRLGSPYNEQFF. CDR3 in DNA: TGTGCCAGCAGCCGTCTGGGTTCGCCCTACAATGAGCAGTTCTTC.

This clonotype came up a few times. CDR3 sequence: CASSFPGSRAGADTQYF. The CDR3 DNA reads TGTGCCAGCAGTTTTCCGGGAAGTCGAGCGGGAGCAGATACGCAGTATTTT. The chain recombines TRBV12-3 or TRBV12-4 with TRBJ2-3; 8 nucleotides line up with TRBD2. After removal of 3 bases from V and 4 bases from J, the junction contained 12 bases not matched to a gene. The CDR3 sequence is 17 residues long.

The CDR3 protein is CSADAGAYNEQFF. The DNA for the CDR3 is TGCAGTGCTGACGCCGGGGCTTACAATGAGCAGTTCTTC. This rearrangement joins TRBV20-1 to TRBJ2-1; D assignment may be TRBD1 or TRBD2 (5 bases each). V shed 5 bases and J shed 4 bases, with 12 bases lying between them. This CDR3 has 13 residues. Germline loops: CDR1 DFQATT, CDR2 SNEGSKA (reference sequence).

This clonotype was observed at least ten times. The chain links TRBV29-1 to TRBJ2-5; perhaps D is TRBD1 or TRBD2 (7 bases each). Trimming shortened V by 3 bases and J by 4 bases, and 18 bases separated the two germline ends. The CDR3 contains 15 residues. Germline V gene sequence: CDR1 SQVTM, CDR2 ANQGSEA. The CDR3 sequence is CSVDGRGGFGETQYF. The DNA for the CDR3 is TGCAGCGTTGATGGCAGGGGGGGGTTTGGAGAGACCCAGTACTTC.

V and J are TRBV7-9 and TRBJ1-1, with D unclear. The CDR3 is 14 residues long. Germline loops: CDR1 SEHNR, CDR2 FQNEAQ (reference sequence). V was trimmed by 1 base and J by 2 bases, leaving 8 bases between them. The CDR3 spells CASSLELQNTEAFF. The CDR3 DNA reads as TGTGCCAGCAGCTTAGAGCTACAAAACACTGAAGCTTTCTTT.